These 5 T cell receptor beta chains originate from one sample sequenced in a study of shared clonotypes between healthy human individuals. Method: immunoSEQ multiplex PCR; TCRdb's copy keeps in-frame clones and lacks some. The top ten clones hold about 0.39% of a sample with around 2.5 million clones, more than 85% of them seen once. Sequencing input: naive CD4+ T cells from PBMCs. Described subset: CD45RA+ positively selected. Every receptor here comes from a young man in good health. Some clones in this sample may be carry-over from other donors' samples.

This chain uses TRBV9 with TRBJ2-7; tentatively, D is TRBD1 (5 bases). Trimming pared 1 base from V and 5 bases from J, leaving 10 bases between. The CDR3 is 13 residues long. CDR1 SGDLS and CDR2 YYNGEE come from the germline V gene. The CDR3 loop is CASSVQGPHEQYF. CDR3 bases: TGTGCCAGCAGCGTACAGGGTCCCCACGAGCAGTACTTC.

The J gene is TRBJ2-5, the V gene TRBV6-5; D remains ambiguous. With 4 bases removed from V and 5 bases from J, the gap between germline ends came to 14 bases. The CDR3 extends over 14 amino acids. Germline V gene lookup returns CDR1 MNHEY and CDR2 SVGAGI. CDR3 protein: CASSSPAVGETQYF. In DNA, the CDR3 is TGTGCCAGCAGTTCCCCGGCGGTGGGCGAGACCCAGTACTTC.

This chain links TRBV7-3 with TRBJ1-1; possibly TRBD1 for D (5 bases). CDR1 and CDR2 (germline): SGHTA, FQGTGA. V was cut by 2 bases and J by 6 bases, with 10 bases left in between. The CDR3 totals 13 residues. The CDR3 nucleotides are TGTGCCAGCAGCTTATCCCGGGACGCTGAAGCTTTCTTT. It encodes CASSLSRDAEAFF.

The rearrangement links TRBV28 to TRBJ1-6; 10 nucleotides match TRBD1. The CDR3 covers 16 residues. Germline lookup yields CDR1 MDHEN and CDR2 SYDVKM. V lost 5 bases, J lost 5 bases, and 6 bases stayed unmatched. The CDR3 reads CASSPAGQGDNSPLHF. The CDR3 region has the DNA TGTGCCAGCAGTCCCGCCGGACAGGGGGATAATTCACCCCTCCACTTT. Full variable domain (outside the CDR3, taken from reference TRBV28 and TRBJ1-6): DVKVTQSSRYLVKRTGEKVFLECVQDMDHENMFWYRQDPGLGLRLIYFSYDVKMKEKGDIPEGYSVSREKKERFSLILESASTNQTSMYLCASSPAGQGDNSPLHFGNGTRLTVT.

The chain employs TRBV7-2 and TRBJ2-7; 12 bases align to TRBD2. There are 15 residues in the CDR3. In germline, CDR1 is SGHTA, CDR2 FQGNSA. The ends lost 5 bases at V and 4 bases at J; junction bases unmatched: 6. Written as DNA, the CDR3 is TGTGCCAGCAGCCAGGGACTAGCGGGTCTATACGAGCAGTACTTC. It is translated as CASSQGLAGLYEQYF. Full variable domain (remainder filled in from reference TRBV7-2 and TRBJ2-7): GAGVSQSPSNKVTEKGKDVELRCDPISGHTALYWYRQSLGQGLEFLIYFQGNSAPDKSGLPSDRFSAERTGGSVSTLTIQRTQQEDSAVYLCASSQGLAGLYEQYFGPGTRLTVT.